The sequence of this T cell receptor (beta chain) was determined in a study of blood T cell repertoires in COVID-19. Study-level information: Sites in the United States, Italy and Spain provided acute and convalescent COVID-19 samples.

V was clipped by 6 bases and J by 9 bases; unmatched bases: 17. The CDR3 covers 18 residues. CDR1 SGHTA and CDR2 FQGNSA come from the germline V gene. Per the original methods: Nucleated cell counts were estimated from reference gene primer amplification. Method: immunoSEQ multiplex PCR; TCRdb's copy keeps in-frame clones and lacks some. The V and J calls and the clone size are those of that table, but D and trimming were determined from the DNA. Of about 160,000 clones in the sample, approximately 88% were seen once. The chain couples TRBV7-2 to TRBJ2-2; 12 bases are shared with TRBD2. Material for sequencing was peripheral blood. The TCR comes from a woman aged 80 or over with active or convalescent COVID-19. Written as DNA, the CDR3 is TGTGCCAGCAGGCTACCCCTCCAGACTAGCGGGGGTGGGAGGGAGCTGTTTTTT. This encodes CASRLPLQTSGGGRELFF.